This record looks at one T cell receptor (beta chain) sequence and its context. This sample was included in a study of metastatic and nonmetastatic thyroid tumors. Study as a whole: Malignant and benign thyroid patients had repertoires compared in peripheral blood and tumor or nodule tissue.

Patients were all untreated before their thyroid surgery. Germline CDR1 reads KGHDR; CDR2 reads SFDVKD. The length of the CDR3 is 15 residues. The V end lost 4 bases, the J end lost 6 bases, and 14 bases lay between the germline ends. Authors' methods: Differences in CDR3 between clinicopathological groups were drawn on to build a classifier intended to discriminate distant-metastatic papillary thyroid cancer patients. TCRdb re-called clones from the PCR reads using MiXCR. The V and J calls here are based on TCRdb, not the publication. Of about 19,000 clones in the sample, about 25% were seen once. Sequenced: blood. The V call is TRBV24-1, the J call TRBJ2-2; D could derive from TRBD1 or TRBD2 (5 bases each). The sequence was obtained from a male donor with papillary thyroid cancer or a benign thyroid nodule (not recorded which). Some clones in this sample may be carry-over from other donors' samples. Written as DNA, the CDR3 is TGTGCCACCAGTGAGCCGGGACCAGGAGCCGGGGAGCTGTTTTTT. This translates into CATSEPGPGAGELFF.